A single sample is the source of the 20 T cell receptor beta chains below, sequenced in a study of technical replicates of blood from a handful of donors. Here immunoSEQ multiplex PCR was the method, and the copy in TCRdb shows in-frame clones only, minus some. The profile covers tens of thousands of clones, with around 85% appearing a single time and approximately 4.7% taken by the ten largest. Sequenced material: PBMCs. Receptor source: a human donor in good health. Some clones in this sample may be carry-over from other donors' samples.

This clone was seen a few times. The chain employs TRBV5-6 and TRBJ1-2; 10 bases align to TRBD1. Losses at the gene ends were 2 bases for V and 1 base for J; bases not matched to a gene: 14. The germline V gene encodes CDR1 SGHDT and CDR2 YYEEEE. CDR3 length: 19 residues. The CDR3 is CASSLPGQGRYNGNYGYTF. CDR3 DNA: TGTGCCAGCAGCTTACCGGGACAGGGGCGATACAACGGTAACTATGGCTACACCTTC.

J is TRBJ2-1 and V is TRBV18; D is ambiguous. The CDR3 is made up of 17 amino acids. CDR1 is KGHSH and CDR2 is LQKENI in the germline V gene. The V end was cut by 0 bases, the J end by 3 bases, with 15 bases between. CDR3 sequence reads: CASSPPVLTPRYNEQFF. The CDR3 DNA reads TGTGCCAGCTCACCACCTGTGCTAACTCCTCGCTACAATGAGCAGTTCTTC.

The J gene is TRBJ2-2, the V gene TRBV18; 7 nucleotides align to TRBD1. Germline V gene lookup returns CDR1 KGHSH and CDR2 LQKENI. With 3 bases clipped from V and 4 bases from J, the junction kept 5 bases outside the gene matches. The CDR3 sequence is 15 residues long. Written as DNA, the CDR3 is TGTGCCAGCTCACCCGACAGGGTCGTCACCGGGGAGCTGTTTTTT. Encoded protein: CASSPDRVVTGELFF.

The chain combines TRBV7-2 with TRBJ2-7, with 16 bases matching TRBD2. Trimming at V came to 5 bases and at J to 7 bases, leaving 5 bases not matched to a gene. The germline V gene encodes CDR1 SGHTA and CDR2 FQGNSA. CDR3 length equals 15 residues. The CDR3 reads CASSPGTSGRGEQYF. In DNA, the CDR3 is TGTGCCAGCAGCCCCGGGACTAGCGGGAGGGGGGAGCAGTACTTC.

CDR3 nucleotide sequence: TGTGCCAGAAGCTTGAGGACGGTCGGCGGGAGCTACAATGAGCAGTTCTTC. It codes for CARSLRTVGGSYNEQFF. This sequence joins TRBV5-3 and TRBJ2-1; 7 positions match TRBD2. TRBV5-3 counts as an open reading frame of uncertain function. The J segment lost 3 bases and the V segment lost 1 base, leaving 10 bases of the junction unmatched. The CDR3 loop spans 17 amino acids.

CDR3 nucleotides: TGTGCCAGCAGCTCGGGTTTAGGCGAGCAGTACTTC. Encoded protein: CASSSGLGEQYF. The V and J genes are TRBV7-2 and TRBJ2-7, with D hard to call. Trimming removed 4 bases from V and 6 bases from J, with 10 bases in between. Per germline, CDR1 SGHTA and CDR2 FQGNSA. The CDR3 covers 12 residues.

The chain couples TRBV6-5 to TRBJ2-7; 9 bases agree with TRBD1. Germline CDR1 and CDR2: MNHEY and SVGAGI. V shed 5 bases and J 1 base; nucleotides not matched to a gene: 6. This CDR3 comprises 15 residues. The CDR3 is CASSATGTGSYEQYF. CDR3 nucleotide sequence: TGTGCCAGCAGTGCCACCGGGACAGGGTCCTACGAGCAGTACTTC.

The chain uses TRBV11-3 and TRBJ2-2; TRBD1 matches 11 bases. The V segment lost 5 bases and the J segment 6 bases; nucleotides outside the gene matches: 8. Germline V gene data show CDR1 as SGHNT and CDR2 as YENEEA. The CDR3 has 16 amino acids. The CDR3 here is CASSKAPGQGAGELFF. The CDR3 bases are TGTGCCAGCAGCAAGGCCCCGGGACAGGGGGCCGGGGAGCTGTTTTTT.

The chain couples TRBV5-1 to TRBJ2-1; 7 bases fit TRBD2. V lost 1 base, J lost 6 bases, and 7 bases stayed unmatched. The CDR3 totals 15 residues. CDR1 is SGHRS and CDR2 is YFSETQ in the germline V gene. The DNA for the CDR3 is TGCGCCAGCAGCTTGCTGGGGGGGATTACCAATGAGCAGTTCTTC. This translates into CASSLLGGITNEQFF.

This chain joins TRBV2 and TRBJ1-6; possible D gene TRBD1, 6 bases. V was shortened by 8 bases and J by 5 bases, with 16 bases between the two germline ends. The V gene's germline CDR1 is SNHLY and CDR2 FYNNEI. The CDR3 runs 15 residues. CDR3 nucleotides: TGTGCCAGCCGAAAGGACAGCAATAATAATTCACCCCTCCACTTT. Translated, it gives CASRKDSNNNSPLHF.

The J gene is TRBJ2-7, the V gene TRBV4-1, with D perhaps TRBD2 (6 bases). The germline V gene has CDR1 MGHRA and CDR2 YSYEKL. The CDR3 length is 16 residues. V was cut by 0 bases and J by 3 bases, with 15 bases left in between. CDR3 DNA sequence: TGCGCCAGCAGCCAAGAGTCCAGTGCGGGGTTCTACGAGCAGTACTTC. This gives the protein CASSQESSAGFYEQYF.

The V gene is TRBV7-9, the J gene TRBJ2-1, with 11 positions matching TRBD1. This CDR3 spans 14 amino acids. With V trimmed by 3 bases and J by 7 bases, 2 bases remained unmatched. Germline V lookup: CDR1 SEHNR, CDR2 FQNEAQ (reference sequence). The CDR3 DNA reads TGTGCCAGCAGCTTCGGACAGGGGGCGAATGAGCAGTTCTTC. The encoded protein is CASSFGQGANEQFF.

This chain joins TRBV6-6 and TRBJ2-7; D may be TRBD1 (6 bases). This CDR3 has 14 residues. Germline V gene lookup returns CDR1 MNHNY and CDR2 SVGAGI (reference sequence). V was trimmed by 7 bases and J by 0 bases, leaving 13 bases between them. The DNA for the CDR3 is TGTGCCAGCATCAATTCAGGGGTCTCCTACGAGCAGTACTTC. Translated, it gives CASINSGVSYEQYF.

The rearrangement uses TRBV7-2 and TRBJ2-3, with 11 bases identical to TRBD2. CDR1 SGHTA and CDR2 FQGNSA come from the germline V gene. J lost 5 bases, V lost 4 bases, and 11 bases had no gene match. This CDR3 has 17 amino acids. The CDR3 region is CASSSVGLAGGKDTQYF. The CDR3 nucleotides are TGTGCCAGCAGCTCAGTCGGTTTAGCGGGGGGGAAAGATACGCAGTATTTT.

The rearrangement joins TRBV2 to TRBJ2-1, with TRBD2 as a possible D gene (7 bases). CDR1 and CDR2 (germline): SNHLY, FYNNEI. With 3 bases removed from V and 7 bases from J, the gap between germline ends came to 16 bases. This CDR3 spans 15 amino acids. CDR3 amino acids: CASSERGGRGNEQFF. The CDR3 DNA reads TGTGCCAGCAGTGAGAGGGGGGGTCGAGGGAATGAGCAGTTCTTC.

This chain joins TRBV4-1 and TRBJ1-2, with D perhaps TRBD1 (6 bases). The CDR3 runs to 16 residues. Trimming removed 4 bases from V and 2 bases from J, with 17 bases in between. In germline, CDR1 is MGHRA, CDR2 YSYEKL. CDR3 in amino acids: CASSPERDRRNYGYTF. CDR3 coding DNA: TGCGCCAGCAGCCCCGAACGAGACAGGAGGAACTATGGCTACACCTTC.

The chain carries TRBV4-1 and TRBJ2-6; 7 bases are shared with TRBD2. This CDR3 is built from 17 residues. From germline, CDR1 is MGHRA and CDR2 YSYEKL. V trimming: 5 bases; J trimming: 2 bases; junction bases outside the gene matches: 9. In DNA, the CDR3 is TGCGCCAGCAGCTTACCCCGGGGGGAGGCTGGGGCCAACGTCCTGACTTTC. Residues: CASSLPRGEAGANVLTF.

J is TRBJ2-5 and V is TRBV10-1; D unclear. From germline, CDR1 is WNHNN and CDR2 SYGVQD (reference sequence). The V and J ends lost 1 base and 3 bases respectively, with 9 bases between them. The CDR3 length is 14 residues. CDR3 amino acids: CASSELASEETQYF. The CDR3 DNA follows: TGCGCCAGCAGTGAGTTGGCCTCCGAAGAGACCCAGTACTTC.

The V call is TRBV18, the J call TRBJ1-1; D is ambiguous. CDR1 is KGHSH, CDR2 LQKENI, per germline. V was cut by 1 base and J by 4 bases, with 10 bases left in between. The CDR3 loop spans 14 amino acids. CDR3 amino acids: CASSPLKAGTEAFF. The CDR3 coding sequence is TGTGCCAGCTCACCACTGAAGGCGGGCACTGAAGCTTTCTTT.

The CDR3 DNA sequence: TGTGCCAGCAGCCTTGCTCCCGGGACTGAAGCTTTCTTT. This codes for CASSLAPGTEAFF. The chain employs TRBV9 and TRBJ1-1; D gene ambiguous. Trimming took 4 bases from V and 5 from J, leaving 12 bases between them. The germline gives CDR1 SGDLS, CDR2 YYNGEE. CDR3 length: 13 amino acids.